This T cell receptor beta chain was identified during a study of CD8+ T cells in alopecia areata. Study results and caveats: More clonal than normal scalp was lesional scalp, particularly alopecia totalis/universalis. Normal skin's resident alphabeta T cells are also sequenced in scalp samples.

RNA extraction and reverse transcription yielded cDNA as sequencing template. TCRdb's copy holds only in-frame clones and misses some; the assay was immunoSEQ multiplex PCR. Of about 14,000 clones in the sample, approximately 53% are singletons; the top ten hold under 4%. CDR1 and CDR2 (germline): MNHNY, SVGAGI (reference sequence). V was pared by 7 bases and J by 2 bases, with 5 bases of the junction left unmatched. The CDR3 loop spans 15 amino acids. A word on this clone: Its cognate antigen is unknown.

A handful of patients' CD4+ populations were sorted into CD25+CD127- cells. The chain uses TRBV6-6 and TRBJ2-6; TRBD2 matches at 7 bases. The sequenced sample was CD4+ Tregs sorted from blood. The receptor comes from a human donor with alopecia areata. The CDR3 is CASTGRGAGANVLTF. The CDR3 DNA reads TGTGCCAGCACCGGCCGGGGGGCTGGGGCCAACGTCCTGACTTTC.